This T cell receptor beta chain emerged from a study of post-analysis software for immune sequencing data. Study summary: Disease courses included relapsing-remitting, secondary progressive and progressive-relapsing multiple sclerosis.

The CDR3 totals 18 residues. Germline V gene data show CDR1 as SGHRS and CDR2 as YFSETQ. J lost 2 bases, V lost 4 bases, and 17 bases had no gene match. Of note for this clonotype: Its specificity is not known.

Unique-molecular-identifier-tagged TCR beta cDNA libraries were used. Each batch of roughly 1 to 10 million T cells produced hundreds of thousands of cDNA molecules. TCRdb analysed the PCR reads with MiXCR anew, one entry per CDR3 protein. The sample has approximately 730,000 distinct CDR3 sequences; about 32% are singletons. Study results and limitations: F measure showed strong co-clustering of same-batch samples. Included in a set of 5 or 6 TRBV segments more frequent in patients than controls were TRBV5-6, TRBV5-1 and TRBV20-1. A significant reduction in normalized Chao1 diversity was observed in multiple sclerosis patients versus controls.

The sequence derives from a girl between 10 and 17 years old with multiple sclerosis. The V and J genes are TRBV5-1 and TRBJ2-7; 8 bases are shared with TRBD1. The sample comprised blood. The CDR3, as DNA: TGCGCCAGCAGCACCTGGACAGGGAACTATAAGGATGCCTACGAGCAGTACTTC. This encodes CASSTWTGNYKDAYEQYF.